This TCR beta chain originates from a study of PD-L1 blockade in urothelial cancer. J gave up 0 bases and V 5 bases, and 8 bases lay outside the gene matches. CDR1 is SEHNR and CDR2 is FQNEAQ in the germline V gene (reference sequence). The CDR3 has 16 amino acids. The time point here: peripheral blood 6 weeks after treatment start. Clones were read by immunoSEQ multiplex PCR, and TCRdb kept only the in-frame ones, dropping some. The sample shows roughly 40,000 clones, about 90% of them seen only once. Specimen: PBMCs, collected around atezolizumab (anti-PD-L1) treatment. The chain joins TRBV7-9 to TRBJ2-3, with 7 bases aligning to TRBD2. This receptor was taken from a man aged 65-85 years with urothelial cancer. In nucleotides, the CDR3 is TGTGCCAGCAGCCCCGTCCCAGCGGGGAGCACAGATACGCAGTATTTT. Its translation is CASSPVPAGSTDTQYF.